Following are 7 T cell receptor beta chains from one sample sequenced in a study of blood T cell repertoires in COVID-19. Libraries were prepared by immunoSEQ multiplex PCR; TCRdb keeps only in-frame clonotypes and omits some of them. The data show 270,000 or so clones, with around 88% seen just once and roughly 5.1% held by the top ten. The specimen was peripheral blood. These receptors were collected from a man aged 35-49 years with acute or convalescent COVID-19.

This chain connects TRBV6-5 to TRBJ2-1; TRBD1 aligns across 8 bases. CDR1 is MNHEY, CDR2 SVGAGI, per germline. Trimming at V came to 4 bases and at J to 7 bases, leaving 3 bases not matched to a gene. The CDR3 runs to 13 residues. CDR3 coding DNA: TGTGCCAGCAGTTTGGACAGGGTGAATGAGCAGTTCTTC. Protein sequence: CASSLDRVNEQFF.

This chain joins TRBV12-3 or TRBV12-4 and TRBJ1-5; possibly TRBD1 for D (6 bases). V was clipped by 4 bases and J by 6 bases, with 10 bases between them. The length of the CDR3 is 13 residues. CDR3: CASSSLQGQPQHF. The DNA for the CDR3 is TGTGCCAGCAGTTCCCTACAGGGTCAGCCCCAGCATTTT.

The rearrangement uses TRBV11-3 and TRBJ2-7; 10 positions agree with TRBD1. The CDR3 is 15 amino acids. From germline, CDR1 is SGHNT and CDR2 YENEEA. V was clipped by 4 bases and J by 6 bases; unmatched bases: 9. The CDR3: CASSSYGTGEGEQYF. The CDR3 nucleotides read TGTGCCAGCAGCTCATACGGGACAGGGGAGGGCGAGCAGTACTTC.

The chain employs TRBV20-1 and TRBJ1-3; no clear D. The V and J ends lost 3 bases and 0 bases respectively, with 12 bases between them. The CDR3 spans 15 residues. Germline assignment: CDR1 DFQATT and CDR2 SNEGSKA (reference sequence). The CDR3 coding sequence is TGCAGTGCTAGTCCAGGATTTCTCTCTGGAAACACCATATATTTT. Amino acid sequence: CSASPGFLSGNTIYF.

CDR3 sequence: CASTRTGRTDTQYF. The CDR3 region has the DNA TGTGCCAGCACTCGGACAGGGCGAACAGATACGCAGTATTTT. The chain couples TRBV5-4 to TRBJ2-3; 8 positions agree with TRBD1. The V gene's germline CDR1 is SGHNT and CDR2 YYREEE (reference sequence). There are 14 residues in the CDR3. V was pared by 6 bases and J by 3 bases, with 6 bases of the junction left unmatched.

The genes are TRBV19 and TRBJ2-2, with D unclear. Germline CDR1 reads LNHDA; CDR2 reads SQIVND (reference sequence). Trimming shortened V by 0 bases and J by 8 bases, and 10 bases separated the two germline ends. The CDR3 runs 14 residues. The CDR3 here is CASSIDRRTGELFF. CDR3 sequence (DNA): TGTGCCAGTAGTATAGATCGGAGAACAGGGGAGCTGTTTTTT.

The V and J genes are TRBV27 and TRBJ1-1, with a weak D call TRBD1 (6 bases). The germline CDR1 and CDR2 sequences are MNHEY and SMNVEV (reference sequence). Trimming took off 6 bases at V and 7 bases at J, with 21 bases between the two ends. The CDR3 is made up of 15 amino acids. The CDR3 nucleotides read TGTGCCAGCAGCTACCGACAGGCCAGGGGACGTGAAGCTTTCTTT. It is translated as CASSYRQARGREAFF.